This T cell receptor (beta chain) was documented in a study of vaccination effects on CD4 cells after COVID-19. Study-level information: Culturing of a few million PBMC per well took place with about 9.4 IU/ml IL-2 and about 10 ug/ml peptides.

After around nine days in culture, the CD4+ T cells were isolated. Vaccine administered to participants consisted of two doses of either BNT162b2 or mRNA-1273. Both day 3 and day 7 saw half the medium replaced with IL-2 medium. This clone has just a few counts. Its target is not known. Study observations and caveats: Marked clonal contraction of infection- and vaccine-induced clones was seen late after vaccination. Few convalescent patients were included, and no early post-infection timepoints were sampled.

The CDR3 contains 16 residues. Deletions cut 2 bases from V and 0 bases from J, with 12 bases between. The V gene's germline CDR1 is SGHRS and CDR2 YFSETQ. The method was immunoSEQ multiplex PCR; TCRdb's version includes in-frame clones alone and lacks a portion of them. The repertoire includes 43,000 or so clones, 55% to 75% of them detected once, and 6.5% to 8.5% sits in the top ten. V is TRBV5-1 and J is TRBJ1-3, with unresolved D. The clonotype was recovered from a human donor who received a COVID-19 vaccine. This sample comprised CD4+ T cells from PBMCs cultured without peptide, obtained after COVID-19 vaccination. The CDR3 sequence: CASSFEGQNSGNTIYF. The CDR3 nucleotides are TGCGCCAGCAGCTTCGAAGGGCAGAACTCTGGAAACACCATATATTTT. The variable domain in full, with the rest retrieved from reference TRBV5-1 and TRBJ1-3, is KAGVTQTPRYLIKTRGQQVTLSCSPISGHRSVSWYQQTPGQGLQFLFEYFSETQRNKGNFPGRFSGRQFSNSRSEMNVSTLELGDSALYLCASSFEGQNSGNTIYFGEGSWLTVV.